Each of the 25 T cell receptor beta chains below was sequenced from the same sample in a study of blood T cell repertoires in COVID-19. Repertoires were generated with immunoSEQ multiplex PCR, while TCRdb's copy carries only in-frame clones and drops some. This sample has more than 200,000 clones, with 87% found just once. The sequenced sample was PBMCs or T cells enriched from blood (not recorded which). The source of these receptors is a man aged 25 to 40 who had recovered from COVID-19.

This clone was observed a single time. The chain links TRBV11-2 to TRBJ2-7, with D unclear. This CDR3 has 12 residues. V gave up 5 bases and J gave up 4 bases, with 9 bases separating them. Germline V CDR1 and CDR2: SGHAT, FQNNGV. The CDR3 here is CASSPRSYEQYF. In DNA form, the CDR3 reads TGTGCCAGCAGCCCCCGTTCTTACGAGCAGTACTTC.

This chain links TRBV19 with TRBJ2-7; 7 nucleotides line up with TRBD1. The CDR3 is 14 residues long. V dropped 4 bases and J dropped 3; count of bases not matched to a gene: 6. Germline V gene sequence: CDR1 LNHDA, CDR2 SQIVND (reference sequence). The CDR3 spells CASSTGQNFYEQYF. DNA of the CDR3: TGTGCCAGTAGTACGGGACAGAACTTCTACGAGCAGTACTTC.

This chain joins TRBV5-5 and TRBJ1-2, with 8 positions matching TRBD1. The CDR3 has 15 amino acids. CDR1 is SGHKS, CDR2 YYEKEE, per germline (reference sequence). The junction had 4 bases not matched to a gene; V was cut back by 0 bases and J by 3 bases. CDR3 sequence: CASSLVTGGHYGYTF. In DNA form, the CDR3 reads TGTGCCAGCAGCTTGGTAACAGGGGGACACTATGGCTACACCTTC. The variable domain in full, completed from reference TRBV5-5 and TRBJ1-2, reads DAGVTQSPTHLIKTRGQQVTLRCSPISGHKSVSWYQQVLGQGPQFIFQYYEKEERGRGNFPDRFSARQFPNYSSELNVNALLLGDSALYLCASSLVTGGHYGYTFGSGTRLTVV.

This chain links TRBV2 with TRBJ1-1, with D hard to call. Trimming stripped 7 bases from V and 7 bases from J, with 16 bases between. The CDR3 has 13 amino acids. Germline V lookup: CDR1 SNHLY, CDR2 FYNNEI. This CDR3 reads CASKGEGAGEAFF. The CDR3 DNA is TGTGCCAGCAAAGGAGAGGGTGCCGGTGAAGCTTTCTTT.

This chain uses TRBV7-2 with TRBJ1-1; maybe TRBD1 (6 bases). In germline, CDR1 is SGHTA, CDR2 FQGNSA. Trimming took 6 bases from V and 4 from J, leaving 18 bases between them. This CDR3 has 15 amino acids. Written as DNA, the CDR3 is TGTGCCAGCAGTTTCTCCTCGACAGGAAGCACTGAAGCTTTCTTT. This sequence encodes CASSFSSTGSTEAFF.

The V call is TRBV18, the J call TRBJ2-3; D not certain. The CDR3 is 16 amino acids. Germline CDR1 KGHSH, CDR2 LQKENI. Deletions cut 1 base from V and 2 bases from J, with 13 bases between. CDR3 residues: CASSPLLSSATDTQYF. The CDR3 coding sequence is TGTGCCAGCTCACCACTCTTATCCAGTGCCACAGATACGCAGTATTTT.

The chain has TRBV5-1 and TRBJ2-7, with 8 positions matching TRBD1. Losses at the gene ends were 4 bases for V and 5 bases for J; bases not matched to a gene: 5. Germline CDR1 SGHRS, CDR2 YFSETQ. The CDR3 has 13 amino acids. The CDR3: CASSLDRVHEQYF. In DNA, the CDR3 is TGCGCCAGCAGCCTGGACAGGGTCCACGAGCAGTACTTC. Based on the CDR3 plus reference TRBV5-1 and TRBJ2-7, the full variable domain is KAGVTQTPRYLIKTRGQQVTLSCSPISGHRSVSWYQQTPGQGLQFLFEYFSETQRNKGNFPGRFSGRQFSNSRSEMNVSTLELGDSALYLCASSLDRVHEQYFGPGTRLTVT.

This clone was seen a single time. This CDR3 is CASSQGLPRDSPLHF. For the CDR3, the DNA is TGTGCCAGCAGCCAGGGTCTTCCTCGGGATTCACCCCTCCACTTT. This chain connects TRBV3-1 (or the pseudogene TRBV3-2) to TRBJ1-6; D gene ambiguous. CDR1 and CDR2 from the germline V gene are LGHDT and YNNKEL (reference sequence). This CDR3 contains 15 residues. V shed 3 bases and J shed 8 bases, with 14 bases lying between them.

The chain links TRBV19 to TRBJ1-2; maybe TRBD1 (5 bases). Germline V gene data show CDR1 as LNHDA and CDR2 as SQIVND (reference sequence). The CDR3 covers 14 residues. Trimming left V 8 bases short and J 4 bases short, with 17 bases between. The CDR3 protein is CASAETDFTYGYTF. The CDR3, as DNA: TGTGCCAGTGCCGAGACAGATTTTACCTATGGCTACACCTTC.

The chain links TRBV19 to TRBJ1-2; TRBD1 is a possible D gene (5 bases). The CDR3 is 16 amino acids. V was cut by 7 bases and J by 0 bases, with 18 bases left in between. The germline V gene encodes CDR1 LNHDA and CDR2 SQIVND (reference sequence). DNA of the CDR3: TGTGCCAGTATGCGCGGGGCTCCCTTGGCTAACTATGGCTACACCTTC. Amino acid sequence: CASMRGAPLANYGYTF.

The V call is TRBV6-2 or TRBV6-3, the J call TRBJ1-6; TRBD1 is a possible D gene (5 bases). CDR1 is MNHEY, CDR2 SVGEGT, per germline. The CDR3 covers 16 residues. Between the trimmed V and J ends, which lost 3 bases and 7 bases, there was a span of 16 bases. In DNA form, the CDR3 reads TGTGCCAGCAGTTATGGGCGTTTGGCAGGGAATTCACCCCTCCACTTT. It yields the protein CASSYGRLAGNSPLHF.

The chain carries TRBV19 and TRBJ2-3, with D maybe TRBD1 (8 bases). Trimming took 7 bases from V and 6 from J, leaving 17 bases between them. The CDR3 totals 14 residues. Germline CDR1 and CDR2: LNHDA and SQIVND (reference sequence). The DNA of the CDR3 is TGTGCCAGTACGAACAGGGGGGGCGCGGATACGCAGTATTTT. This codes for CASTNRGGADTQYF.

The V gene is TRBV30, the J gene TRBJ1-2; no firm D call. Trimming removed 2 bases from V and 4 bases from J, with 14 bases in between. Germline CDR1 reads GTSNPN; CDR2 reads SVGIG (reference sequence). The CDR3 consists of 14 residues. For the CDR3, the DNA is TGTGCCTGGAGTTTAACATCACGCCGCTATGGCTACACCTTC. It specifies CAWSLTSRRYGYTF.

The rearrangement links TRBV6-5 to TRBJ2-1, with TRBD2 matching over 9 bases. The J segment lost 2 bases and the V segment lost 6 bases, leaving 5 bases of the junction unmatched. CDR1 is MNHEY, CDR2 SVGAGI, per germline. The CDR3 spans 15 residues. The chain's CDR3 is CASRTAGGTYNEQFF. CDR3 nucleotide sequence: TGTGCCAGCAGAACAGCGGGAGGAACCTACAATGAGCAGTTCTTC.

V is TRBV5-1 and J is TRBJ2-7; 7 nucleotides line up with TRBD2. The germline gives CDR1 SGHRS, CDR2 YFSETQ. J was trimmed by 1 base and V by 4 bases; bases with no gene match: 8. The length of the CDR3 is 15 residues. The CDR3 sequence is CASSPAGRGSYEQYF. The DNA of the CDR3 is TGCGCCAGCAGCCCCGCGGGGAGGGGATCCTACGAGCAGTACTTC.

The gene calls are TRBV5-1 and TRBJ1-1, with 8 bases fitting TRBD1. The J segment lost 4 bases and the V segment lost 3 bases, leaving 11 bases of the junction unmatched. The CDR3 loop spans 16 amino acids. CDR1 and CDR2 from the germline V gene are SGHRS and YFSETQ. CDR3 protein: CASSSSTAGGGTEAFF. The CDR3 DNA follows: TGCGCCAGCAGCTCATCAACTGCAGGGGGCGGCACTGAAGCTTTCTTT.

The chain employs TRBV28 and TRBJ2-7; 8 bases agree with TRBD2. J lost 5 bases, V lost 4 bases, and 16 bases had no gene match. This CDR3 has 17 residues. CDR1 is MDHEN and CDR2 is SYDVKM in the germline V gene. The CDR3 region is CASSSSSSGLAFDEQYF. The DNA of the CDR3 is TGTGCCAGCAGTTCGTCATCGAGTGGACTAGCATTCGACGAGCAGTACTTC.

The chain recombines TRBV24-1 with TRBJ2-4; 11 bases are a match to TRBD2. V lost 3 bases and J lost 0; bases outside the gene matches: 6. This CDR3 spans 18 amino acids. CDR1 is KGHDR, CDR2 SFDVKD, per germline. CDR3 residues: CATSDTGTSGLAKNIQYF. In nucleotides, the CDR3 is TGTGCCACCAGTGATACCGGGACTAGCGGTCTAGCCAAAAACATTCAGTACTTC.

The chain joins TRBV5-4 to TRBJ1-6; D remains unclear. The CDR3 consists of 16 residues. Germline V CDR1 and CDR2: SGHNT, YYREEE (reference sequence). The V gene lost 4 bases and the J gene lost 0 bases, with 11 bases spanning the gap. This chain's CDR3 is CASSASTSSYNSPLHF. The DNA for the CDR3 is TGTGCCAGCAGCGCCTCAACTAGCTCCTATAATTCACCCCTCCACTTT.

CDR3 residues: CASSLAPGVSGELFF. Written as DNA, the CDR3 is TGTGCCAGCAGCTTAGCCCCGGGAGTATCCGGGGAGCTGTTTTTT. This chain links TRBV11-3 with TRBJ2-2; D is perhaps TRBD2 (6 bases). Trimming left V 1 base short and J 6 bases short, with 12 bases between. Germline loops: CDR1 SGHNT, CDR2 YENEEA. The CDR3 runs to 15 residues.

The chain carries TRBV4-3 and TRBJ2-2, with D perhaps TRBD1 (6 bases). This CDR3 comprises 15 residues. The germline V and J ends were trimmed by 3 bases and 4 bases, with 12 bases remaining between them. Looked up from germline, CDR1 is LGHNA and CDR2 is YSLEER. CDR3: CASSQRGGSTGELFF. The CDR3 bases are TGCGCCAGCAGCCAGAGAGGGGGTAGCACCGGGGAGCTGTTTTTT.

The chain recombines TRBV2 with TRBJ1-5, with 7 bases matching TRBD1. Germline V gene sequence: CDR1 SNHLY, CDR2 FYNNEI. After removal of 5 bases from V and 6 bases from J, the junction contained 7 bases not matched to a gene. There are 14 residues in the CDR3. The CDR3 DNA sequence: TGTGCCAGCAGTCGCTTGGGGGACAGTCAGCCCCAGCATTTT. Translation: CASSRLGDSQPQHF. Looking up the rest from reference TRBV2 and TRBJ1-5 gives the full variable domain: EPEVTQTPSHQVTQMGQEVILRCVPISNHLYFYWYRQILGQKVEFLVSFYNNEISEKSEIFDDQFSVERPDGSNFTLKIRSTKLEDSAMYFCASSRLGDSQPQHFGDGTRLSIL.

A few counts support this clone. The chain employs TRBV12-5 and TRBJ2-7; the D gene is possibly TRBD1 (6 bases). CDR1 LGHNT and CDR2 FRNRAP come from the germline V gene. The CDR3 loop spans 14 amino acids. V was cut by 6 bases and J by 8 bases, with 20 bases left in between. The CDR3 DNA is TGTGCTAGTGGCTACACGGACAGAAATAACAAGCAGTACTTC. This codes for CASGYTDRNNKQYF.

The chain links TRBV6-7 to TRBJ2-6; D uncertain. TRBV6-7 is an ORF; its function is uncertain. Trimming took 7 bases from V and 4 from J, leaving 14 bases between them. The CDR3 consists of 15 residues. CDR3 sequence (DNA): TGTGCCAGCACTCTCGTCCTACGGGGGGCCAACGTCCTGACTTTC. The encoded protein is CASTLVLRGANVLTF.

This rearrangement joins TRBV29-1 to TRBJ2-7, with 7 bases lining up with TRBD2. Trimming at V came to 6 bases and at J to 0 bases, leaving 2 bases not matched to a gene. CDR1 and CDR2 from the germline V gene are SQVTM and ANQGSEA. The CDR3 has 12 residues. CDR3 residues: CSVGDYSYEQYF. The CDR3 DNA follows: TGCAGCGTGGGGGACTACTCCTACGAGCAGTACTTC.